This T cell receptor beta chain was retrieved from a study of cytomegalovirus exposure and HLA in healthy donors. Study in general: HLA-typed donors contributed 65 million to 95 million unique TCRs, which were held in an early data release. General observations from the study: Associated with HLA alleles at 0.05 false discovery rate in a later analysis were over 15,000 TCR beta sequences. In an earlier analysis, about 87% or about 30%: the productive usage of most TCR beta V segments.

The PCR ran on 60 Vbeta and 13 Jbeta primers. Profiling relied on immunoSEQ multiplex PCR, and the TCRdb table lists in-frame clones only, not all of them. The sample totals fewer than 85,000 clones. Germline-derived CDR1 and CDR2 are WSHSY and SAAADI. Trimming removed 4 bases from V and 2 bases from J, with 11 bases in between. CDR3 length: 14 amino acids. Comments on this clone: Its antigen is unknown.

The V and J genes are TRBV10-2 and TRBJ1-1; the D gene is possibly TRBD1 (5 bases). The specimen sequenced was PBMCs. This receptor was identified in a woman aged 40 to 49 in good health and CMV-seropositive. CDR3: CASSVREGNTEAFF. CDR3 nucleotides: TGCGCCAGCAGTGTCAGGGAGGGAAACACTGAAGCTTTCTTT.